One and the same sample provided the 21 T cell receptor beta chains below, sequenced in a study of blood T cells in healthy people across ages. Then a second PCR, running about 6 to 11 cycles, was carried out with a sample-barcoded 5' primer and a J-beta primer mix. One entry per CDR3 protein results from TCRdb running MiXCR on the 5' RACE reads. Of about 680,000 distinct CDR3 sequences in the sample, more than 40% are singletons; the top ten hold about a third. The specimen was blood. These receptor sequences come from a woman aged 55-69 years in good health.

The gene calls are TRBV21-1 and TRBJ1-2; the table's D gene call, TRBD1, was not cross checked with the DNA. TRBV21-1 is a pseudogene. The CDR3 has 15 residues. DNA of the CDR3: TGTGCCAGCAGCAAAAGGGGCCGGAGTAGGGATGGCTACACCTTC. It translates to CASSKRGRSRDGYTF.

There are many counts of this clonotype. A much larger clone differs from this one at a single base, so this may be a read error. The chain carries TRBV7-3 and TRBJ2-7, with 9 bases identical to TRBD2. This CDR3 contains 15 residues. The trim removed 5 bases at V and 5 bases at J, leaving 10 bases unmatched. The germline gives CDR1 SGHTA, CDR2 FQGTGA. CDR3 sequence (DNA): TGTGCCAGCAGCCTCGATAGCGGGAGTCAGGACGAGCAGTACTTC. Its protein is CASSLDSGSQDEQYF. Full variable domain (rest looked up from reference TRBV7-3 and TRBJ2-7): GAGVSQTPSNKVTEKGKYVELRCDPISGHTALYWYRQSLGQGPEFLIYFQGTGAADDSGLPNDRFFAVRPEGSVSTLKIQRTERGDSAVYLCASSLDSGSQDEQYFGPGTRLTVT.

Remarks on this clonotype: At one end the junction does not follow the germline gene, possibly because of a read error. The V gene is TRBV7-2, the J gene TRBJ1-6; 7 bases are shared with TRBD1. The CDR3 loop spans 14 amino acids. The germline V gene encodes CDR1 SGHTA and CDR2 FQGNSA. This CDR3 reads CASSPLGQDSPPHF. The CDR3 DNA sequence: TGTGCCAGCAGCCCGTTAGGACAGGATTCACCCCCCCACTTT. Combining the CDR3 with reference TRBV7-2 and TRBJ1-6 gives the whole variable domain GAGVSQSPSNKVTEKGKDVELRCDPISGHTALYWYRQSLGQGLEFLIYFQGNSAPDKSGLPSDRFSAERTGGSVSTLTIQRTQQEDSAVYLCASSPLGQDSPPHFGNGTRLTVT.

This clonotype was seen a few times. The V gene is TRBV14, the J gene TRBJ2-7; TRBD2 agrees at 7 bases. Germline V gene data show CDR1 as SGHDN and CDR2 as FVKESK. With V trimmed by 3 bases and J by 2 bases, 7 bases remained unmatched. CDR3 length equals 15 residues. The CDR3 sequence: CASSQRLADTYEQYF. The CDR3 bases are TGTGCCAGCAGCCAGCGTCTAGCGGACACCTACGAGCAGTACTTC.

As for this clonotype: Just one base apart from a much larger clone, this may be a read error. The rearrangement joins TRBV13 to TRBJ2-3; 7 nucleotides align to TRBD2. Germline-derived CDR1 and CDR2 are PRHDT and FYEKMQ (reference sequence). The CDR3 consists of 16 residues. CDR3 residues: CVSSRYAGVGTDTQYF. The CDR3 bases are TGTGTCAGCAGCCGATACGCGGGAGTAGGCACAGATACGCAGTATTTT.

The genes are TRBV7-3 and TRBJ2-1, with no clear D. Trimming stripped 0 bases from V and 8 bases from J, with 11 bases between. The CDR3 covers 14 residues. Looked up from germline, CDR1 is SGHTA and CDR2 is FQGTGA. This chain's CDR3 is CASSLTWLNDEQFF. The CDR3 region has the DNA TGTGCCAGCAGCTTAACGTGGCTGAACGATGAGCAGTTCTTC. The variable domain in full, with the rest retrieved from reference TRBV7-3 and TRBJ2-1, is GAGVSQTPSNKVTEKGKYVELRCDPISGHTALYWYRQSLGQGPEFLIYFQGTGAADDSGLPNDRFFAVRPEGSVSTLKIQRTERGDSAVYLCASSLTWLNDEQFFGPGTRLTVL.

CDR3: CASSQWGRNGYTF. CDR3 DNA: TGCGCCAGCAGCCAATGGGGACGTAATGGCTACACCTTC. The rearrangement uses TRBV4-3 and TRBJ1-2; maybe TRBD1 (5 bases). Germline V lookup: CDR1 LGHNA, CDR2 YSLEER. V lost 2 bases and J 6 bases, leaving 10 bases between the germline ends. The CDR3 contains 13 residues.

The chain couples TRBV3-1 to TRBJ2-7, with a weak D call TRBD2 (6 bases). The J call could be wrong; TRBJ2-5 is a better fit for the DNA end. Germline loops: CDR1 LGHDT, CDR2 YNNKEL (reference sequence). The CDR3 contains 14 residues. CDR3 DNA sequence: TGTGCCAGCAGCCATACTAGCTACGGCGAGACCCAGTACTTC. Its protein product is CASSHTSYGETQYF.

The V call is TRBV28, the J call TRBJ2-1; 14 bases are shared with TRBD2. V dropped 4 bases and J dropped 9; count of bases not matched to a gene: 5. The germline CDR1 and CDR2 sequences are MDHEN and SYDVKM. The CDR3 totals 15 residues. CDR3 residues: CASSSRLAGGIEQFF. CDR3 DNA: TGTGCCAGCAGTTCCCGACTAGCGGGAGGGATTGAGCAGTTCTTC.

The chain couples TRBV12-3 or TRBV12-4 to TRBJ2-7; 9 nucleotides agree with TRBD2. The V segment lost 5 bases and the J segment 1 base; nucleotides outside the gene matches: 3. This CDR3 region has 14 residues. The CDR3 DNA is TGTGCCAGCAGTGCAGCGGGAGGTTCCTACGAGCAGTACTTC. Protein product: CASSAAGGSYEQYF.

The V and J genes are TRBV4-2 and TRBJ2-7, with 9 bases that match TRBD2. CDR3 length: 17 amino acids. The germline V gene encodes CDR1 LGHNA and CDR2 YNFKEQ. V gave up 2 bases and J gave up 1 base; unmatched junction bases: 9. Here the CDR3 reads CASSQNLSGRRSYEQYF. DNA for the CDR3: TGTGCCAGCAGCCAAAACCTTAGCGGGAGAAGGTCCTACGAGCAGTACTTC.

This clonotype has a handful of counts. V usage is TRBV10-3 and J usage is TRBJ2-1, with unresolved D. CDR1 and CDR2 from the germline V gene are ENHRY and SYGVKD. The V gene lost 6 bases and the J gene lost 7 bases, with 7 bases spanning the gap. CDR3 length: 11 amino acids. The CDR3 coding sequence is TGTGCCATCAGGGTAACTAATGAGCAGTTCTTC. This encodes CAIRVTNEQFF.

This sequence joins TRBV2 and TRBJ2-3; 7 bases match TRBD2. Per germline, CDR1 SNHLY and CDR2 FYNNEI. The trim removed 4 bases at V and 4 bases at J, leaving 2 bases unmatched. The length of the CDR3 is 13 residues. The CDR3 DNA reads TGTGCCAGCAGTGGACTAGCATCAGATACGCAGTATTTT. As protein: CASSGLASDTQYF.

The rearrangement uses TRBV30 and TRBJ2-1, with 8 bases that match TRBD2. The junction had 5 bases not matched to a gene; V was cut back by 5 bases and J by 5 bases. The CDR3 spans 13 residues. CDR1 and CDR2 (germline): GTSNPN, SVGIG (reference sequence). CDR3 in amino acids: CAWSSGRHNEQFF. CDR3 nucleotides: TGTGCCTGGTCCAGCGGGAGACACAATGAGCAGTTCTTC. Combining the CDR3 with reference TRBV30 and TRBJ2-1 gives the whole variable domain SQTIHQWPATLVQPVGSPLSLECTVEGTSNPNLYWYRQAAGRGLQLLFYSVGIGQISSEVPQNLSASRPQDRQFILSSKKLLLSDSGFYLCAWSSGRHNEQFFGPGTRLTVL.

This clonotype was counted at least ten times. This may arise from a read error, as a much more abundant clone is one base away. The rearrangement links TRBV27 to TRBJ1-2; 9 nucleotides agree with TRBD1. The CDR3 length is 12 residues. Per the germline V gene, CDR1 is MNHEY and CDR2 is SMNVEV (reference sequence). Losses at the gene ends were 10 bases for V and 4 bases for J; bases not matched to a gene: 4. Here the CDR3 reads CATRTGAYGYTF. The CDR3 DNA reads TGTGCCACCCGGACAGGGGCCTATGGCTACACCTTC.

This clonotype was observed a few times. The chain couples TRBV29-1 to TRBJ2-1, with 9 bases matching TRBD2. There are 15 residues in the CDR3. Trimming cost V 0 bases and J 3 bases; bases outside gene matches: 3. Germline CDR1 SQVTM, CDR2 ANQGSEA. In DNA form, the CDR3 reads TGCAGCGTTGAAGACTGGACTAGCGACTACAATGAGCAGTTCTTC. It translates to CSVEDWTSDYNEQFF.

The chain recombines TRBV20-1 with TRBJ1-5, with TRBD1 matching over 7 bases. V shed 3 bases, J shed 7 bases, and the junction held 9 bases outside the gene matches. CDR1 and CDR2 from the germline V gene are DFQATT and SNEGSKA (reference sequence). This CDR3 has 14 amino acids. The CDR3 region has the DNA TGCAGTGCTAGTATTGGGACAGCTACACAGCCCCAGCATTTT. It translates to CSASIGTATQPQHF.

This sequence joins TRBV20-1 and TRBJ1-5, with D possibly being TRBD1 (5 bases). The CDR3 contains 15 residues. V lost 0 bases to trimming and J lost 0 bases, with 9 bases between them. The germline CDR1 and CDR2 sequences are DFQATT and SNEGSKA (reference sequence). CDR3 residues: CSAREVTASNQPQHF. CDR3 DNA: TGCAGTGCTAGAGAGGTGACAGCTAGCAATCAGCCCCAGCATTTT.

The sample holds a few counts of this clonotype. V usage is TRBV7-9 and J usage is TRBJ1-4, with 7 bases fitting TRBD1. This CDR3 region has 16 residues. V was clipped by 3 bases and J by 8 bases; unmatched bases: 12. Germline loops: CDR1 SEHNR, CDR2 FQNEAQ (reference sequence). The CDR3 spells CASSFGVPGQPEKLFF. CDR3 coding DNA: TGTGCCAGCAGCTTTGGGGTCCCGGGACAGCCCGAAAAACTGTTTTTT.

The chain carries TRBV12-3 or TRBV12-4 and TRBJ1-4; D may be TRBD1 (5 bases). This CDR3 is built from 15 residues. V dropped 9 bases and J dropped 5 bases, with 19 bases sitting between them. The CDR3 region is CASLSTGTRNEKLFF. In nucleotides, the CDR3 is TGTGCCAGTCTCTCGACCGGGACGCGGAATGAAAAACTGTTTTTT.

V gene TRBV7-9 combines with J gene TRBJ1-2; possibly TRBD1 for D (5 bases). V was pared by 5 bases and J by 9 bases, with 10 bases between. Germline V gene lookup returns CDR1 SEHNR and CDR2 FQNEAQ (reference sequence). CDR3 length: 11 residues. In DNA, the CDR3 is TGTGCCAGCAGCGGGGCCCGGCGCTACACCTTC. Its translation: CASSGARRYTF.